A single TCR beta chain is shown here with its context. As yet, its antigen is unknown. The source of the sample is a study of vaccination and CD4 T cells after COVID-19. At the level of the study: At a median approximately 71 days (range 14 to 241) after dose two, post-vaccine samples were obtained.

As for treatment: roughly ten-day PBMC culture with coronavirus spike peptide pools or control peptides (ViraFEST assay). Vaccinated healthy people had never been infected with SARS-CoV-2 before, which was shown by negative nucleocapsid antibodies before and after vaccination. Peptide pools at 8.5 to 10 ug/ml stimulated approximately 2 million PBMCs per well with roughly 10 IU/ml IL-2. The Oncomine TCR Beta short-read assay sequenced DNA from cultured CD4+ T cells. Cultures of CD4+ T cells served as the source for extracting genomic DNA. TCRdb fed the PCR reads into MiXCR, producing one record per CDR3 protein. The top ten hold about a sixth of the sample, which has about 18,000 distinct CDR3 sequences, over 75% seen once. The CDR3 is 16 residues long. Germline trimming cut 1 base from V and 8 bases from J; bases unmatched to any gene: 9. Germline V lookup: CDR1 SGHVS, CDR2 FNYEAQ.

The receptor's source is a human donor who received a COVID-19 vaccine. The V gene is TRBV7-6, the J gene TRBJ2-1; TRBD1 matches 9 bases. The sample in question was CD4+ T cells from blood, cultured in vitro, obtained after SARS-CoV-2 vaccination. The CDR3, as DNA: TGTGCCAGCAGCTTAGTTAGGTGGACAGGGGTCTATGAGCAGTTCTTC. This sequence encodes CASSLVRWTGVYEQFF.